The T cell receptor (beta chain) described here comes from a study of blood T cell repertoires in COVID-19. As for the study in general: Researchers got acute and convalescent COVID-19 samples from the United States, Italy and Spain. From T cells, B-cell-depleted T cells, or PBMCs came the material, which was cDNA or gDNA.

This CDR3 has 15 residues. CDR1 is SGHTA and CDR2 is FQGNSA in the germline V gene. V lost 1 base and J lost 2, with 11 bases in between. Per the original methods: Estimated nucleated cell counts came from reference gene primer amplification. Produced via immunoSEQ multiplex PCR; TCRdb's table is partial and in-frame only. V, J and clone size derive from that table, while D and trimming were established from the DNA sequence. This sample has under 300,000 clones, with 88% found just once. Exposed participants came across a COVID-19 case within 2 weeks before study entry. The source material was PBMCs or T cells enriched from blood (not recorded which). V is TRBV7-2 and J is TRBJ1-1; D possibly corresponds to TRBD1 (6 bases). The sequence came from a woman between 35 and 50 years old who had been exposed to COVID-19. Here the CDR3 reads CASSLEGGHNTEAFF. Here the CDR3 DNA reads TGTGCCAGCAGCTTAGAGGGGGGGCATAACACTGAAGCTTTCTTT.